A single T cell receptor beta chain is shown here with its context. It lacks a known antigen. No much larger clone is present one base from it, and per-base qualities are unavailable. This sample was taken from a study of cytomegalovirus exposure and HLA in healthy donors (TCRdb year 2017). Turning to the overall study: An earlier analysis of approximately 600 of the donors reported approximately 290 Gb of sequence data and about 100 million unique TCR beta sequences from about 200 million T cells. Among about 400 genotyped donors of the cohort, an average of around 250,000 unique TCR beta nucleotide sequences was sequenced per donor, of which about 18% were non-productive. The later analysis used no new phenotypic data to find candidate immune exposures, relying instead on TCR beta sequences and their occurrence across donors. Every discovery cohort repertoire had been produced on one sequencing platform. To predict cytomegalovirus infection status, the study combined high-throughput TCR immunosequencing, statistical association of individual TCRs with disease status, and machine learning. HLA typing included class I and class II loci at four-digit resolution. Of the 300 to 500 genotyped donors, 65% to 90% were placed in the genetic ancestry cluster associated with self-reported Caucasian donors. A later analysis re-analyzed previously published TCR beta repertoires from approximately 700 donors and added high-resolution HLA genotyping to study TCR occurrence patterns. Donor age, sex, ethnicity and CMV serostatus were collected together with the repertoire data. The study profiled the T cell repertoires of 666 subjects by immunosequencing and related them to cytomegalovirus serostatus. In an earlier analysis of a few hundred of the donors, high-throughput TCR beta sequencing was used to judge whether each TCR beta V gene segment behaved as functional or pseudogenic. About five DR-DQ haplotypes were handled as single units for association and clustering, since linkage in the cohort was strong. An early release that covered more than 550 HLA-typed donors contained about 300 gigabases of sequencing data and roughly 84 million unique TCR sequences. A later genetic analysis took genome-wide SNP genotypes for about three fifths of the roughly 670 donors and used that subset as a discovery cohort. Besides the first cohort of about 730 subjects, a separate validation cohort made up of 90 to 150 different subjects was used. The number of typed donors differed by locus: roughly 629-640 for A, B, C, DRB1 and DQB1; roughly 510 for DQA1; some 590 for DPA1; and about 450 for DPB1. The study was designed to test whether signatures of past pathogen exposure could be identified by cataloging public T cell receptors.

The cohort was made up of approximately 670 healthy bone marrow donors. At the time of sampling, all cohort members were nominally healthy, though unrecorded immune exposures were likely present. The donor was CMV seropositive and was included in the group of approximately 300 seropositive cohort members. Each donor provided a peripheral blood sample, and peripheral blood mononuclear cells were used for TCR beta sequencing. Genomic DNA was extracted from the blood cell samples with the Qiagen DNeasy Blood Extraction Kit. V is cut by 5 bases and J by 9 bases, and the space between the germline ends is 8 bases. CDR1 and CDR2 (MDHEN, SYDVKM) derive from the germline V gene. Spanning cysteine to phenylalanine, the CDR3 consists of 12 amino acids. The read is trimmed to its CDR3 DNA, 36 bases read in frame from base 1. Receptor amplification or capture employed the immunoSEQ multiplex PCR assay. For the multiplex PCR, a mixture combining 60 forward primers for TCR Vbeta segments and 13 reverse primers for TCR Jbeta segments was used. Amplification of the CDR3 region of rearranged TCR beta genes was performed with a multiplex PCR assay on genomic DNA. The amplified TCR beta libraries were sequenced on the Illumina HiSeq System as 87-base-pair reads. In the authors' own workflow: Across the 670 or so repertoires, a later analysis counted approximately 83 million unique TCR beta chains, roughly 11 million of which were shared by at least two donors. Raw reads were error-corrected and collapsed into unique sequences by a nearest-neighbor algorithm in which closely related sequences were merged to remove PCR and sequencing errors. To assign V, D and J gene segments, CDR3 sequences were aligned to IMGT reference sequences. Each retained sequence needed at least a six-nucleotide match to both a V gene segment and a J gene segment. Rearrangements were called productive when the CDR3 lacked stop codons and stayed in frame with V and J; all others were non-productive. Following IMGT convention, CDR3 was defined as the stretch from the second conserved V-encoded cysteine to the conserved J-encoded phenylalanine. Sequences without an unambiguous match to a single V gene segment were excluded from the earlier analysis of about 600 of the donors. An earlier analysis of fewer than 750 of the donors called V segments functional above 56.7% productive rearrangements and segregating when the between-donor standard deviation exceeded 5%. A statistical classification framework was developed to diagnose cytomegalovirus status using the catalog of TCR beta chain sequences. V and J gene assignment, in a later analysis, came from comparing TCR nucleotide sequences with IMGT/GENE-DB human TR gene sequences. In a later analysis, CDR3 sequences and most-parsimonious VDJ recombination scenarios were assigned using the TCRdist pipeline. A later analysis defined each TCR beta chain by its CDR3 amino acid sequence plus V-gene family, and excluded reads lacking a unique V-gene family. A later analysis removed 592 highly shared, low-generation-probability nucleotide sequences to deal with suspected cross-contamination and a sequencing artifact. For each public chain, a later analysis derived a clonal expansion index from normalized ranks of inferred template counts within each repertoire. A later analysis computed generation probabilities with a VDJ recombination model fitted to out-of-frame rearrangements, and checked the results against IGoR. A later analysis scored TCR-TCR, TCR-HLA and TCR-CMV co-occurrence with hypergeometric tests, applying a repertoire-size bias correction to TCR pairs. A later analysis estimated false discovery rates by permuting HLA or CMV assignments 20 times. In a later analysis, co-occurring TCRs were grouped using DBSCAN, with TCRdist sequence similarity added in when clustering inside HLA-allele-positive subsets. Co-occurrence clustering excluded repertoires with fewer than 30,000 or more than 120,000 public chains, plus five with anomalous nucleotide sharing. TCRdb carries this immuneACCESS record with in-frame sequences only. Its versions omit some clonotypes, under half of them owing to an unresolved V gene in the studies checked, with the rest unexplained. V and J calls plus clone size are reproduced from that table; the DNA served to infer D and trimming. This sample gives some 150,000 clones in total; around four fifths of them show up just once. About 10% of the sample is in the top ten clones.

Study-level results and caveats: According to a later genetic analysis, donors in an Asian-associated ancestry cluster had fewer N-insertions in productive TCRs than the approximately 670-donor mean. Linkage disequilibrium might explain the correlated functional status among segregating V segments, but an unknown experimental factor could not be ruled out. In vitro tests confirmed that a few of the cytomegalovirus-associated TCR beta chains recognize cytomegalovirus antigens. The cohort was sequenced for TCR beta chains only, and without alpha or paired-chain data the features that could be detected were limited. A later analysis reported that several top co-occurrence clusters appeared linked to parvovirus B19, influenza, CMV and Epstein-Barr virus. Most TCR sequences were observed very rarely across donors, whereas some public TCRs were present in many individuals. Because some donors lacked HLA typing at each locus, the association tests relied only on the typed subset. A group of highly shared sequence variants was considered likely to be a technical artifact of the sequencing pipeline. For the cohort, immune exposure information was limited to CMV serostatus. Sequencing depth was assumed to be roughly uniform across donors in the presence/absence analyses, though that assumption may not hold. When HLA alleles, especially DR and DQ, strongly co-occurred, TCR associations were difficult to assign to individual alleles. It was suggested by the authors that the approach could potentially be generalized to other disease states and immunological phenotypes. The study gave a list of roughly 150 TCR beta chains associated with cytomegalovirus. The earlier analysis of 587 of the donors excluded 15 to 20 rarely observed V segments, including chromosome 9 orphons, because counts were too low. A further reported finding was that TCR beta sequences accurately predicted the HLA-A and HLA-B alleles for most subjects in the first cohort. In an earlier analysis of around 600 of the donors, most TCR beta V segments were observed in productive rearrangements about 87% or about 30% of the time, broadly matching IMGT annotations. According to a later analysis, most CMV-associated TCR beta chains appeared to be HLA-restricted, and the HLA associations seemed to be driven largely by CMV exposure. V-gene and J-gene trimming of TCR beta chains was associated with a missense DCLRE1C variant in a later genetic analysis, and the association was replicated in an independent cohort. Because the 87-base-pair reads could not distinguish some IMGT-functional V segments, including TRBV6-2 and TRBV6-3, those segments were excluded. Specific HLA alleles were associated with 15,000 to 20,000 TCR beta sequences at a false discovery rate of 0.05 in a later analysis. In a later analysis, HLA-associated TCR beta chains were found to be more clonally expanded and to have lower generation probabilities than equally common non-associated chains. According to a later analysis, TCR association rates differed among HLA loci, with DRB1 alleles showing the most associated TCRs and HLA-C alleles showing the fewest. In both the original and validation cohorts, the classifier was reported to diagnose cytomegalovirus status with high specificity and sensitivity.

This TCR derives from a man aged 45-65 years in good health and CMV-seropositive. The source material was PBMCs. The V and J segments used are TRBV28 and TRBJ1-6; no D gene is confidently identified. Here the CDR3 is given as CASSPGSSPLHF. The DNA sequence reads TGTGCCAGCAGTCCGGGGAGTTCACCCCTCCACTTT.